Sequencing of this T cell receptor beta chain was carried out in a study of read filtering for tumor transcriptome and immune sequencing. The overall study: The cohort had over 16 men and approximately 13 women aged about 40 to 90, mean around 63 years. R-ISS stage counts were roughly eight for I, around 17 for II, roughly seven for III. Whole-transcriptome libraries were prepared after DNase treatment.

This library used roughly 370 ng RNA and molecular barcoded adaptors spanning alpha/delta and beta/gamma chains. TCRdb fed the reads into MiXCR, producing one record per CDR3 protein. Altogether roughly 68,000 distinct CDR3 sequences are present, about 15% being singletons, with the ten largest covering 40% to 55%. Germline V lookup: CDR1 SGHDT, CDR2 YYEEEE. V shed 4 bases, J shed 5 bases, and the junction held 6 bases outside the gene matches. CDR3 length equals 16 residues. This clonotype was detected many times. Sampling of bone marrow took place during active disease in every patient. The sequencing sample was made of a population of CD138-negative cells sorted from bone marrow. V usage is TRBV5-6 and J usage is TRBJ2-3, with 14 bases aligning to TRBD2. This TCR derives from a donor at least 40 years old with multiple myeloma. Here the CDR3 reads CASSIGLAGGIDTQYF. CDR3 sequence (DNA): TGTGCCAGCAGCATAGGACTAGCGGGAGGAATAGATACGCAGTATTTT. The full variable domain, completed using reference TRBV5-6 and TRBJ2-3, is DAGVTQSPTHLIKTRGQQVTLRCSPKSGHDTVSWYQQALGQGPQFIFQYYEEEERQRGNFPDRFSGHQFPNYSSELNVNALLLGDSALYLCASSIGLAGGIDTQYFGPGTRLTVL.